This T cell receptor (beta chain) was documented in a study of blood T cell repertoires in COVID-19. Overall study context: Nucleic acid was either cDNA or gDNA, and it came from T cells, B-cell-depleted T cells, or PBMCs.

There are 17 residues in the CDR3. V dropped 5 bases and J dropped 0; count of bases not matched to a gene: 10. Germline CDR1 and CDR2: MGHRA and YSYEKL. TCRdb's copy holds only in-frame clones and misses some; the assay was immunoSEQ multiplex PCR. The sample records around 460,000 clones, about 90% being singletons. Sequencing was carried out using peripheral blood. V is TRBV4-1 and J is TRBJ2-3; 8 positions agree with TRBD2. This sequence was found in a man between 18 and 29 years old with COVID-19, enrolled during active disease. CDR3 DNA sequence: TGCGCCAGCAGCGCGGCTGGGAGCGGGAGAAGCACAGATACGCAGTATTTT. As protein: CASSAAGSGRSTDTQYF.